This TCR beta chain was observed in a study of T cell changes during pregnancy in multiple sclerosis. The germline V gene has CDR1 MDHEN and CDR2 SYDVKM. Trimming removed 5 bases from V and 6 bases from J; junction bases left unmatched: 9. This CDR3 has 15 amino acids. Sequencing was performed with immunoSEQ multiplex PCR; in TCRdb, only in-frame clones are kept and a portion is missing. Among about 27,000 clones listed, about 88% were seen once. Here the sequenced sample was CD8+ T cells from peripheral blood mononuclear cells, taken in the second trimester of pregnancy. This TCR came from a female donor with multiple sclerosis, enrolled in a pregnancy study. J is TRBJ2-3 and V is TRBV28; 9 nucleotides match TRBD1. The CDR3 DNA follows: TGTGCCAGCAGTCGAGGGGACAGGGCAAAGGATACGCAGTATTTT. Protein sequence: CASSRGDRAKDTQYF. The variable domain in full, with the rest retrieved from reference TRBV28 and TRBJ2-3, is DVKVTQSSRYLVKRTGEKVFLECVQDMDHENMFWYRQDPGLGLRLIYFSYDVKMKEKGDIPEGYSVSREKKERFSLILESASTNQTSMYLCASSRGDRAKDTQYFGPGTRLTVL.